Presented here are 24 T cell receptor beta chains from one specimen sequenced in a study of early T cells in non-severe SARS-CoV-2 infection. One entry per CDR3 protein, called by TCRdb with MiXCR from the 5' RACE reads. Among about 69,000 distinct CDR3 sequences, 3.5% to 6% were seen once, and the ten largest hold roughly 3.6%. The sequenced sample was whole blood, obtained at baseline. Receptors were obtained from an adult who was a healthcare worker with PCR-confirmed SARS-CoV-2 infection or an uninfected control (not recorded which). The donor label of this sample is uncertain.

This clonotype was found many times. V and J are TRBV5-8 and TRBJ2-3; maybe TRBD2 (5 bases). The CDR3 has 14 amino acids. V shed 1 base and J shed 6 bases, with 12 bases lying between them. Per the germline V gene, CDR1 is SGHTS and CDR2 is YDEGEE. The CDR3 DNA reads as TGTGCCAGCAGCTTGTCTAGCTTAGCCGATACGCAGTATTTT. Translated: CASSLSSLADTQYF.

This clonotype was detected many times. The chain uses TRBV5-7 and TRBJ2-7, with D possibly TRBD2 on 6 matching bases. TRBV5-7 is annotated as an ORF whose role is uncertain. Trimming shortened V by 4 bases and J by 1 base, and 15 bases separated the two germline ends. The CDR3 spans 15 residues. CDR3 coding DNA: TGTGCCAGCAGCCCGACTAGTCGGGGGTCCTACGAGCAGTACTTC. Protein product: CASSPTSRGSYEQYF.

This clonotype was observed at least ten times. The chain couples TRBV6-1 to TRBJ1-1; D not resolved. CDR1 and CDR2 from the germline V gene are MNHNS and SASEGT. The CDR3 is made up of 15 amino acids. Trimming removed 4 bases from V and 4 bases from J, with 16 bases in between. The CDR3 is CASSANGGAATEAFF. CDR3 DNA: TGTGCCAGCAGTGCCAACGGAGGAGCTGCCACTGAAGCTTTCTTT.

Only a few counts were recorded for this clonotype. An end of the junction differs from the germline gene, which may be a read error. The V and J genes are TRBV18 and TRBJ1-2, with a weak D call TRBD1 (6 bases). Germline CDR1 is KGHSH and CDR2 is LQKENI. CDR3 length equals 13 residues. The CDR3 is CASSPIQEGTPHF. The CDR3 DNA is TGTGCCAGCTCACCAATCCAGGAGGGGACACCACACTTC.

This clonotype has at least ten counts. The rearrangement links TRBV19 to TRBJ2-3, with D perhaps TRBD1 (6 bases). There are 13 residues in the CDR3. Germline CDR1 LNHDA, CDR2 SQIVND (reference sequence). The V and J ends lost 4 bases and 6 bases respectively, with 11 bases between them. The CDR3 DNA reads TGTGCCAGTAGTACTAGGACAGCGGATACGCAGTATTTT. This gives the protein CASSTRTADTQYF.

This clonotype was seen repeatedly, ten times or more. The chain joins TRBV5-5 to TRBJ2-2; the D gene could be TRBD1 or TRBD2 (6 bases each). The V and J ends lost 4 bases and 2 bases respectively, with 12 bases between them. The CDR3 consists of 15 residues. Germline CDR1 and CDR2: SGHKS and YYEKEE (reference sequence). CDR3 in DNA: TGTGCCAGCAGCGTTCGGGGGCGAAACACCGGGGAGCTGTTTTTT. This sequence encodes CASSVRGRNTGELFF.

This clonotype was seen once. Relative to the germline gene, one junction end is altered; a read error may explain this. The rearrangement uses TRBV7-7 and TRBJ2-7; 7 bases are shared with TRBD1. The germline gives CDR1 SSHAT, CDR2 FNYEAQ (reference sequence). The CDR3 has 13 residues. This CDR3 reads CASSATGAYEQYF. The CDR3 coding sequence is TGTGCTAGCAGCGCCACAGGGGCCTACGAGCAGTACTTC. Supplemented by reference TRBV7-7 and TRBJ2-7, the full variable domain reads GAGVSQSPRYKVTKRGQDVTLRCDPISSHATLYWYQQALGQGPEFLTYFNYEAQPDKSGLPSDRFSAERPEGSISTLTIQRTEQRDSAMYRCASSATGAYEQYFGPGTRLTVT.

This clonotype was seen repeatedly, ten times or more. The chain employs TRBV4-1 and TRBJ2-1; 13 positions match TRBD2. This CDR3 comprises 17 residues. Trimming removed 1 base from V and 4 bases from J; junction bases left unmatched: 4. Per the germline V gene, CDR1 is MGHRA and CDR2 is YSYEKL. CDR3 coding DNA: TGCGCCAGCAGCCAAGGACTAGCGGGGGGCCTGTACAATGAGCAGTTCTTC. It specifies CASSQGLAGGLYNEQFF.

This clonotype was picked up many times. This chain uses TRBV30 with TRBJ1-2; D possibly corresponds to TRBD1 (5 bases). CDR3 length equals 13 residues. Trimming left V 0 bases short and J 1 base short, with 6 bases between. CDR1 is GTSNPN, CDR2 SVGIG, per germline (reference sequence). CDR3 protein: CAWSVGHNYGYTF. The CDR3 DNA is TGTGCCTGGAGTGTCGGACATAACTATGGCTACACCTTC. Supplemented by reference TRBV30 and TRBJ1-2, the full variable domain reads SQTIHQWPATLVQPVGSPLSLECTVEGTSNPNLYWYRQAAGRGLQLLFYSVGIGQISSEVPQNLSASRPQDRQFILSSKKLLLSDSGFYLCAWSVGHNYGYTFGSGTRLTVV.

This clonotype turned up a few times. The chain couples TRBV3-1 to TRBJ2-7; D remains unclear. The CDR3 loop spans 11 amino acids. Germline CDR1 reads LGHDT; CDR2 reads YNNKEL (reference sequence). Between the trimmed V and J ends, which lost 2 bases and 7 bases, there was a span of 6 bases. The chain's CDR3 is CASSQRREQYF. CDR3 bases: TGTGCCAGCAGCCAAAGGAGAGAGCAGTACTTC.

This clonotype was recorded many times. The chain links TRBV28 to TRBJ1-3; D not certain. The CDR3 has 14 amino acids. The V and J ends lost 7 bases and 2 bases respectively, with 12 bases between them. Germline V gene sequence: CDR1 MDHEN, CDR2 SYDVKM. In DNA form, the CDR3 reads TGTGCCAGCACCTTGATGGGTACTGGAAACACCATATATTTT. Its translation is CASTLMGTGNTIYF.

Only a few counts were recorded for this clonotype. CDR3 nucleotide sequence: TGCGCCAGCTCTCCTCATAACAATGAGCAGTTCTTC. Translating it yields CASSPHNNEQFF. The V gene is TRBV10-2, the J gene TRBJ2-1; D is unclear. The CDR3 is 12 amino acids. Trimming removed 8 bases at V and 5 bases at J, with 10 bases between. Germline CDR1 is WSHSY and CDR2 is SAAADI.

This clonotype was seen at least ten times. The chain couples TRBV18 to TRBJ1-1; a possible D gene is TRBD1 (5 bases). V lost 2 bases, J lost 1 base, and 17 bases lay in between. Germline lookup yields CDR1 KGHSH and CDR2 LQKENI. The CDR3 extends over 17 amino acids. CDR3 DNA: TGTGCCAGCTCACCATCATTGGGACGCGGAGGGAACACTGAAGCTTTCTTT. Translated, it gives CASSPSLGRGGNTEAFF. Supplemented by reference TRBV18 and TRBJ1-1, the full variable domain reads NAGVMQNPRHLVRRRGQEARLRCSPMKGHSHVYWYRQLPEEGLKFMVYLQKENIIDESGMPKERFSAEFPKEGPSILRIQQVVRGDSAAYFCASSPSLGRGGNTEAFFGQGTRLTVV.

V and J are TRBV28 and TRBJ2-5; 9 positions match TRBD1. CDR3 length equals 16 residues. The trim removed 1 base at V and 4 bases at J, leaving 7 bases unmatched. The germline gives CDR1 MDHEN, CDR2 SYDVKM. The CDR3 sequence: CASSLYSGTGRETQYF. The CDR3 DNA is TGTGCCAGCAGTTTATACTCCGGGACAGGGAGAGAGACCCAGTACTTC.

V gene TRBV7-2 combines with J gene TRBJ2-7; tentatively, D is TRBD1 or TRBD2 (6 bases each). Germline V CDR1 and CDR2: SGHTA, FQGNSA. This CDR3 is 15 amino acids long. V lost 3 bases, J lost 4 bases, and 16 bases lay in between. CDR3 sequence reads: CASSFPGALGYEQYF. CDR3 nucleotides: TGTGCCAGCAGCTTTCCGGGGGCGCTGGGATACGAGCAGTACTTC.

The J gene is TRBJ2-5, the V gene TRBV7-9, with 8 positions matching TRBD2. This CDR3 spans 17 amino acids. From germline, CDR1 is SEHNR and CDR2 FQNEAQ (reference sequence). V gave up 6 bases and J gave up 4 bases; unmatched junction bases: 16. The CDR3 sequence is CASRTGSGTRGGETQYF. CDR3 in DNA: TGTGCCAGCAGGACTGGATCCGGGACTAGGGGCGGAGAGACCCAGTACTTC.

The V gene is TRBV2, the J gene TRBJ1-5, with TRBD1 matching 12 bases. The CDR3 spans 16 residues. With V trimmed by 8 bases and J by 0 bases, 5 bases remained unmatched. The germline V gene has CDR1 SNHLY and CDR2 FYNNEI. The CDR3 sequence: CASAGTGGLSNQPQHF. The DNA of the CDR3 is TGTGCCAGCGCCGGGACAGGGGGCCTTAGCAATCAGCCCCAGCATTTT.

There are many counts of this clonotype. The chain carries TRBV12-3 or TRBV12-4 and TRBJ1-1; D might be TRBD1 (5 bases). Trimming pared 2 bases from V and 3 bases from J, leaving 10 bases between. The CDR3 covers 14 residues. CDR3 bases: TGTGCCAGCAGTTTATTCTTGGGGCACACTGAAGCTTTCTTT. Translation gives CASSLFLGHTEAFF.

This clonotype came up a few times. This chain joins TRBV20-1 and TRBJ2-7; TRBD1 aligns across 9 bases. This CDR3 spans 15 amino acids. V was clipped by 5 bases and J by 6 bases; unmatched bases: 14. CDR1 DFQATT and CDR2 SNEGSKA come from the germline V gene (reference sequence). CDR3 residues: CSAFRPGTGKGEQYF. CDR3 nucleotides: TGCAGTGCTTTCCGACCGGGGACAGGGAAGGGCGAGCAGTACTTC.

This clonotype was seen repeatedly, ten times or more. The gene calls are TRBV18 and TRBJ2-1, with 7 bases identical to TRBD1. Germline CDR1 KGHSH, CDR2 LQKENI. After removal of 5 bases from V and 0 bases from J, the junction contained 4 bases not matched to a gene. This CDR3 region has 15 residues. In nucleotides, the CDR3 is TGTGCCAGCTCAACGGGACAGAGCTCCTACAATGAGCAGTTCTTC. It translates to CASSTGQSSYNEQFF.

For the CDR3, the DNA is TGTGCCAGTAGTGGGGACAGGTTTACCACCGGGGAGCTGTTTTTT. Its translation: CASSGDRFTTGELFF. V usage is TRBV19 and J usage is TRBJ2-2; TRBD1 matches 8 bases. Per the germline V gene, CDR1 is LNHDA and CDR2 is SQIVND (reference sequence). V was pared by 5 bases and J by 4 bases, with 6 bases of the junction left unmatched. The CDR3 is made up of 15 amino acids.

This clonotype came up a few times. The gene calls are TRBV9 and TRBJ1-5, with TRBD1 as a possible D gene (6 bases). This CDR3 has 15 residues. Trimming removed 3 bases at V and 5 bases at J, with 15 bases between. Germline V lookup: CDR1 SGDLS, CDR2 YYNGEE. CDR3 DNA sequence: TGTGCCAGCAGCGAGGGGACACATACCGATCAGCCCCAGCATTTT. Amino acids: CASSEGTHTDQPQHF.

CDR3 region: CASSLAQRGGNHEQYF. For the CDR3, the DNA is TGTGCCAGCAGCTTAGCTCAGCGGGGGGGCAACCACGAGCAGTACTTC. V usage is TRBV7-8 and J usage is TRBJ2-7; 10 bases are a match to TRBD2. Trimming at V came to 0 bases and at J to 5 bases, leaving 7 bases not matched to a gene. Germline CDR1 is SGHVS and CDR2 is FQNEAQ. There are 16 residues in the CDR3.

This clonotype was observed at least ten times. A read error may account for a junction end that differs from germline. The V call is TRBV7-7, the J call TRBJ2-7, with 7 bases fitting TRBD2. Looked up from germline, CDR1 is SSHAT and CDR2 is FNYEAQ (reference sequence). The CDR3 runs 13 residues. CDR3 residues: CASSLADSYEQYF. DNA for the CDR3: TGTGCTAGCAGCCTAGCGGACTCCTACGAGCAGTACTTC.